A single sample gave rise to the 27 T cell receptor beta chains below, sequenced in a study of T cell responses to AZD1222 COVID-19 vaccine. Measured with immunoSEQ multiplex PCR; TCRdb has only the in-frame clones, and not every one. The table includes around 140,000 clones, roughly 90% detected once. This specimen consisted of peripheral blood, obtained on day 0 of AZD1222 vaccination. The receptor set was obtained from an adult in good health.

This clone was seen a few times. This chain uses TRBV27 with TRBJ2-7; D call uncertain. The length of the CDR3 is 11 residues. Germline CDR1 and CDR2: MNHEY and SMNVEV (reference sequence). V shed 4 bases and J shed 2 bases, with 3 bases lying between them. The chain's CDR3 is CASSSAYEQYF. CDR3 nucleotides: TGTGCCAGCAGTTCTGCCTACGAGCAGTACTTC.

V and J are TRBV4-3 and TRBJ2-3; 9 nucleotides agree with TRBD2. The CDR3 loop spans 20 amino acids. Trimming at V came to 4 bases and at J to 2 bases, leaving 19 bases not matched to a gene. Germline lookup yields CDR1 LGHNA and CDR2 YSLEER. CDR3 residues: CASSRKLGTSLGYYTDTQYF. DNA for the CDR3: TGCGCCAGCAGCCGCAAACTCGGGACTAGCCTGGGGTACTACACAGATACGCAGTATTTT.

The CDR3 region has the DNA TGTGCCAGCAGCTCCGGGACAGGGAAAAGTGGCTACACCTTC. Amino acids: CASSSGTGKSGYTF. V and J are TRBV2 and TRBJ1-2, with TRBD1 matching 9 bases. There are 14 residues in the CDR3. V lost 6 bases, J lost 7 bases, and 9 bases stayed unmatched. Germline V gives CDR1 SNHLY, CDR2 FYNNEI.

The CDR3, as DNA: TGTGCCAGCAGCCCCCGGGGGGCCATGAACACTGAAGCTTTCTTT. Translated, it gives CASSPRGAMNTEAFF. The chain carries TRBV7-9 and TRBJ1-1, with D perhaps TRBD1 (6 bases). The CDR3 runs 15 residues. The V end lost 5 bases, the J end lost 0 bases, and 13 bases lay between the germline ends. Germline V lookup: CDR1 SEHNR, CDR2 FQNEAQ (reference sequence).

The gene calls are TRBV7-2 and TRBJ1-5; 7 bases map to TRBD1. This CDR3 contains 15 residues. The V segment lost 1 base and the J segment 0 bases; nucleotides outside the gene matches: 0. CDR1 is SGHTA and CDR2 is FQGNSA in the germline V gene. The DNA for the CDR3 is TGTGCCAGCAGCTTAGACAGGGGTAGCAATCAGCCCCAGCATTTT. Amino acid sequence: CASSLDRGSNQPQHF. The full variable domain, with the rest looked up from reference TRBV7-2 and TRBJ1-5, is GAGVSQSPSNKVTEKGKDVELRCDPISGHTALYWYRQSLGQGLEFLIYFQGNSAPDKSGLPSDRFSAERTGGSVSTLTIQRTQQEDSAVYLCASSLDRGSNQPQHFGDGTRLSIL.

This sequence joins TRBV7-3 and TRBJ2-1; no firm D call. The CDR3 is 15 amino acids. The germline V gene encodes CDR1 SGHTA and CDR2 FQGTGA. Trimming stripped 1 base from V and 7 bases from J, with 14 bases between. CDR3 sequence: CASSLNLPVHNEQFF. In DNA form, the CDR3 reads TGTGCCAGCAGCTTAAACCTCCCGGTGCATAATGAGCAGTTCTTC.

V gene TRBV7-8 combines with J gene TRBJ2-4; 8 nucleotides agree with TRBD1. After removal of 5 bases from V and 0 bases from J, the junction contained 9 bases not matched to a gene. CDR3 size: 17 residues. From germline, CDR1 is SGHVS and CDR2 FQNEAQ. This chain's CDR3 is CASSDRGLLLAKNIQYF. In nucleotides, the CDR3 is TGTGCCAGCAGCGACAGGGGTTTACTCTTAGCCAAAAACATTCAGTACTTC.

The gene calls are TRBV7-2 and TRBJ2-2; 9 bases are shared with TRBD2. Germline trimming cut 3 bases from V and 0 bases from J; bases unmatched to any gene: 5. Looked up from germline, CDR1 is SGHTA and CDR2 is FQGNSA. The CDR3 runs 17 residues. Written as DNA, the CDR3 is TGTGCCAGCAGCTTCAAAGCGGGGGGCGCGAACACCGGGGAGCTGTTTTTT. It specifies CASSFKAGGANTGELFF.

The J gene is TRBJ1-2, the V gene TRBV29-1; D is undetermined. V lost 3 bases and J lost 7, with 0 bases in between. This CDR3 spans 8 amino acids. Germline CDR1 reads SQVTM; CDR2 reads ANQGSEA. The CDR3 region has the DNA TGCAGCGTTGATGGCTACACCTTC. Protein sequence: CSVDGYTF.

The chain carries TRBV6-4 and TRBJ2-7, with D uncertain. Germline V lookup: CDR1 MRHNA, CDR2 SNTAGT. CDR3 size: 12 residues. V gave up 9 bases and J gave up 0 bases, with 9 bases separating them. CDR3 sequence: CARVWLSYEQYF. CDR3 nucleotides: TGTGCCAGGGTATGGCTCTCCTACGAGCAGTACTTC.

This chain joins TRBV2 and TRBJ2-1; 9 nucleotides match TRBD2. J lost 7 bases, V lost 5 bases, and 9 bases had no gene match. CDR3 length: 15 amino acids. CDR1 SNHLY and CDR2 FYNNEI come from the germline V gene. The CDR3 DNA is TGTGCCAGCAGTCCTTTGGTAGCGGGGGTAAATGAGCAGTTCTTC. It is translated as CASSPLVAGVNEQFF.

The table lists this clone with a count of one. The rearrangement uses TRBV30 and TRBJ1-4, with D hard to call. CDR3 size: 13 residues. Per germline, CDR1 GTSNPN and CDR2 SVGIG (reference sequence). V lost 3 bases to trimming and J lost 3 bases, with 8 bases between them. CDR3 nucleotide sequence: TGTGCCTGGAGGGCAGACTCTAATGAAAAACTGTTTTTT. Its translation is CAWRADSNEKLFF.

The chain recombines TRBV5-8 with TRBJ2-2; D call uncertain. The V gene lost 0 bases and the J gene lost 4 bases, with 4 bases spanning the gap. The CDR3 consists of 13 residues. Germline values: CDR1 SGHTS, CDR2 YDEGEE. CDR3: CASSLGFTGELFF. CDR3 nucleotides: TGTGCCAGCAGCTTGGGTTTCACCGGGGAGCTGTTTTTT.

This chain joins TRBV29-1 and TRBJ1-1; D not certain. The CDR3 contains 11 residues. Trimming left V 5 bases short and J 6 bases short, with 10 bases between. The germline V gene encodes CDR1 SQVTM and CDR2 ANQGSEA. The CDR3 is CSVKFGPEAFF. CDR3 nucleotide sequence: TGCAGCGTTAAGTTCGGCCCTGAAGCTTTCTTT.

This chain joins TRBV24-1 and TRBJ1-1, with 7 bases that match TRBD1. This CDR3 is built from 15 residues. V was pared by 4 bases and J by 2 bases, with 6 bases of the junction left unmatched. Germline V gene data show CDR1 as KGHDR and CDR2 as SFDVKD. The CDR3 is CATSDSRTGNTEAFF. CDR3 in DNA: TGTGCCACCAGTGACTCTAGGACAGGAAACACTGAAGCTTTCTTT.

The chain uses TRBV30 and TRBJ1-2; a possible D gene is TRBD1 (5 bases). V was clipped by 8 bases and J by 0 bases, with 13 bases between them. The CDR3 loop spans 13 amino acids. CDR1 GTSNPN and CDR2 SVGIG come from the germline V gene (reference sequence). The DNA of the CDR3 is TGTGCCCTCGGGGGACTATCTAACTATGGCTACACCTTC. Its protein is CALGGLSNYGYTF. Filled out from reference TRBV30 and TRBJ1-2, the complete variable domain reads SQTIHQWPATLVQPVGSPLSLECTVEGTSNPNLYWYRQAAGRGLQLLFYSVGIGQISSEVPQNLSASRPQDRQFILSSKKLLLSDSGFYLCALGGLSNYGYTFGSGTRLTVV.

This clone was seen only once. The CDR3 loop is CASNRREGLQNIQYF. CDR3 sequence (DNA): TGTGCCAGCAACAGGCGGGAGGGCCTCCAGAACATTCAGTACTTC. The genes are TRBV2 and TRBJ2-4, with 9 bases matching TRBD2. The V gene's germline CDR1 is SNHLY and CDR2 FYNNEI. The CDR3 runs to 15 residues. With V trimmed by 7 bases and J by 7 bases, 11 bases remained unmatched.

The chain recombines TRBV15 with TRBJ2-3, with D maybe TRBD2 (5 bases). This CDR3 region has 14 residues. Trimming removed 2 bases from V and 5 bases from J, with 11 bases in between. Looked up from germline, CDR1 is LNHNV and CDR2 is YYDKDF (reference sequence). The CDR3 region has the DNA TGTGCCACCAGCAGACTAGGGAGTTTAGATACGCAGTATTTT. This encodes CATSRLGSLDTQYF.

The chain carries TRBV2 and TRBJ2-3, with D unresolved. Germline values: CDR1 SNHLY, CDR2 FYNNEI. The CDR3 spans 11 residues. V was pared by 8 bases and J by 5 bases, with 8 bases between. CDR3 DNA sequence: TGTGCCAGCCATCGCAGAGATACGCAGTATTTT. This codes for CASHRRDTQYF.

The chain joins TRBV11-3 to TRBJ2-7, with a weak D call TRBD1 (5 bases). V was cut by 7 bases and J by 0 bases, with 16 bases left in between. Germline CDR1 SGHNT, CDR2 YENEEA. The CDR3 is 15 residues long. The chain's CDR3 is CASTGGRGSSYEQYF. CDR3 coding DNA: TGTGCCAGCACCGGTGGTAGGGGTTCCTCCTACGAGCAGTACTTC.

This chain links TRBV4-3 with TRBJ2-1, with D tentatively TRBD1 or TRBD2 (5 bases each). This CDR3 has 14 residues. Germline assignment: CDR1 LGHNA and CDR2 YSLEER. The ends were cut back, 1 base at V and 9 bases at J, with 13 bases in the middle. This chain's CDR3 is CASSQATGRGEQFF. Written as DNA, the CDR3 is TGCGCCAGCAGCCAAGCTACAGGCCGGGGTGAGCAGTTCTTC.

This chain's CDR3 is CASSAGTDEQYF. CDR3 nucleotides: TGTGCCAGCTCAGCTGGGACGGACGAGCAGTACTTC. This rearrangement joins TRBV18 to TRBJ2-7, with D perhaps assigned TRBD1 or TRBD2 (5 bases each). The CDR3 runs 12 residues. Germline CDR1 KGHSH, CDR2 LQKENI. The V gene lost 5 bases and the J gene lost 5 bases, with 10 bases spanning the gap.

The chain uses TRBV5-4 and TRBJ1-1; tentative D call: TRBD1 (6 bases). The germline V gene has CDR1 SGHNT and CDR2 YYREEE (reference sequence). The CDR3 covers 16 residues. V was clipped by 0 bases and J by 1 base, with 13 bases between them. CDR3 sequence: CASSLGQGFWNTEAFF. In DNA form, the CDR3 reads TGTGCCAGCAGCTTGGGTCAGGGGTTTTGGAACACTGAAGCTTTCTTT. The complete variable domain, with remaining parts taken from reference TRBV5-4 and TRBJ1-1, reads ETGVTQSPTHLIKTRGQQVTLRCSSQSGHNTVSWYQQALGQGPQFIFQYYREEENGRGNFPPRFSGLQFPNYSSELNVNALELDDSALYLCASSLGQGFWNTEAFFGQGTRLTVV.

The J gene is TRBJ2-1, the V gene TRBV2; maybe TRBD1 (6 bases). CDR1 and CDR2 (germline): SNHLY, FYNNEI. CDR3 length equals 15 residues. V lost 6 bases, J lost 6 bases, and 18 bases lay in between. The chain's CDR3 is CASRGQGNYGNEQFF. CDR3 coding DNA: TGTGCCAGCAGAGGTCAGGGGAATTACGGCAATGAGCAGTTCTTC.

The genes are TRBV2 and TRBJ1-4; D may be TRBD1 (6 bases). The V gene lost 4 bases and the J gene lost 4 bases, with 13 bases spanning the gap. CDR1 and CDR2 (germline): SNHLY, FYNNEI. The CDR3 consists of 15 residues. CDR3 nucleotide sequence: TGTGCCAGCAGTGTTGGGGGGGCCAATAATGAAAAACTGTTTTTT. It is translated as CASSVGGANNEKLFF.

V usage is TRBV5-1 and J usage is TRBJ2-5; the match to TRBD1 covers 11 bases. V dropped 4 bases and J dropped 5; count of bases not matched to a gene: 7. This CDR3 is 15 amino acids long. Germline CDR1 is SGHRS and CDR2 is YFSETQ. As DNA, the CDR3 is TGCGCCAGCAGCACGCGGACAGGGGGCACGGAGACCCAGTACTTC. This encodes CASSTRTGGTETQYF.

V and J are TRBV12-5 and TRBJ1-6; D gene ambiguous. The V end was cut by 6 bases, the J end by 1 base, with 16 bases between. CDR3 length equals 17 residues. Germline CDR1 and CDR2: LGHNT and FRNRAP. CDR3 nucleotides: TGTGCTAGTGGCCGTTCGTCCGGGGAGTCCTATAATTCACCCCTCCACTTT. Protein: CASGRSSGESYNSPLHF.